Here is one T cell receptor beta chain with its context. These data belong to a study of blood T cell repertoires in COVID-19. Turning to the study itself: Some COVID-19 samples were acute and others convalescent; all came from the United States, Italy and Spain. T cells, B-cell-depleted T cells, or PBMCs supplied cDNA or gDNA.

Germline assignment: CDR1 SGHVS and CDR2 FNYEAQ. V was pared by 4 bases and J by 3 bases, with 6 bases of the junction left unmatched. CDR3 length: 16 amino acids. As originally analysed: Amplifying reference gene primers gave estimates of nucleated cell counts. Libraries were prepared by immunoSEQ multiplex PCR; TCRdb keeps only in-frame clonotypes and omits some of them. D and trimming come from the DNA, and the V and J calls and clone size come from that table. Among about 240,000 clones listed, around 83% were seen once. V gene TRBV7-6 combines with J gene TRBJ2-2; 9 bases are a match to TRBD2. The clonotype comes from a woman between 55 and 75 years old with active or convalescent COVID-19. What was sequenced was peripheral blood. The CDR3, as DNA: TGTGCCAGCAGCTCCCGGACTAGCGAGTACACCGGGGAGCTGTTTTTT. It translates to CASSSRTSEYTGELFF.